These 6 T cell receptor beta chains were sequenced from one sample in a study of neurological immune-mediated disorders. TCRdb fed the 5' RACE reads into MiXCR, producing one record per CDR3 protein. The sample gives about 55,000 distinct CDR3 sequences, around 4% of which show up once; around 1.5% is in the top ten. Sequencing was done on a sample of PBMCs. These receptor sequences come from a man aged 30 to 45 with multiple sclerosis.

The table lists this clonotype with many counts. V usage is TRBV28 and J usage is TRBJ2-3, with D perhaps matching TRBD2 (5 bases). Trimming left V 6 bases short and J 13 bases short, with 17 bases between. Germline CDR1 is MDHEN and CDR2 is SYDVKM. The CDR3 length is 12 residues. The CDR3 DNA reads as TGTGCCAGCAGCCGCGGACTCACCTGGGAGTATTTT. Translation: CASSRGLTWEYF.

Ten or more counts support this clonotype. The rearrangement uses TRBV11-3 and TRBJ2-1, with 8 bases aligning to TRBD1. The CDR3 runs to 14 residues. After removal of 5 bases from V and 6 bases from J, the junction contained 6 bases not matched to a gene. The germline V gene has CDR1 SGHNT and CDR2 YENEEA. The CDR3 here is CASSDRDRSNEQFF. In DNA, the CDR3 is TGTGCCAGCAGCGACCGGGACAGGTCCAATGAGCAGTTCTTC.

Many counts were recorded for this clonotype. This chain joins TRBV5-1 and TRBJ1-5, with D hard to call. The CDR3 sequence is 14 residues long. Trimming took off 0 bases at V and 7 bases at J, with 11 bases between the two ends. Germline values: CDR1 SGHRS, CDR2 YFSETQ. This chain's CDR3 is CASSLATGEQPQHF. The CDR3, as DNA: TGCGCCAGCAGCTTGGCCACCGGGGAGCAGCCCCAGCATTTT.

The table lists this clonotype with many counts. This chain links TRBV20-1 with TRBJ2-1; 8 bases align to TRBD2. CDR1 is DFQATT and CDR2 is SNEGSKA in the germline V gene (reference sequence). This CDR3 is 12 amino acids long. Trimming cost V 2 bases and J 6 bases; bases outside gene matches: 0. This CDR3 is CSARLAGNEQFF. The CDR3 region has the DNA TGCAGTGCTAGACTAGCGGGCAATGAGCAGTTCTTC.

The chain couples TRBV9 to TRBJ2-7, with TRBD2 matching 8 bases. Germline trimming cut 0 bases from V and 7 bases from J; bases unmatched to any gene: 6. Germline loops: CDR1 SGDLS, CDR2 YYNGEE. This CDR3 spans 14 amino acids. CDR3 coding DNA: TGTGCCAGCAGCGTAGGCGGGGGGCTAGGGGAGCAGTACTTC. Amino acids: CASSVGGGLGEQYF. The whole variable domain, remainder taken from reference TRBV9 and TRBJ2-7, is DSGVTQTPKHLITATGQRVTLRCSPRSGDLSVYWYQQSLDQGLQFLIQYYNGEERAKGNILERFSAQQFPDLHSELNLSSLELGDSALYFCASSVGGGLGEQYFGPGTRLTVT.

This clonotype was seen repeatedly, ten times or more. The chain carries TRBV7-9 and TRBJ2-7; possibly TRBD1 or TRBD2 for D (5 bases each). Trimming stripped 1 base from V and 2 bases from J, with 9 bases between. CDR1 is SEHNR and CDR2 is FQNEAQ in the germline V gene (reference sequence). The CDR3 is 14 amino acids. The CDR3 region has the DNA TGTGCCAGCAGCTTAGGGGGGATCCCCTACGAGCAGTACTTC. Encoded protein: CASSLGGIPYEQYF. The variable domain in full, completed from reference TRBV7-9 and TRBJ2-7, reads DTGVSQNPRHKITKRGQNVTFRCDPISEHNRLYWYRQTLGQGPEFLTYFQNEAQLEKSRLLSDRFSAERPKGSFSTLEIQRTEQGDSAMYLCASSLGGIPYEQYFGPGTRLTVT.